This TCR beta chain came from a study of PD-L1 blockade in urothelial cancer. Across the whole study: Blood samples contained a median 141,255 T cells.

Specified time point: pretreatment peripheral blood. CDR3 length: 18 residues. V dropped 4 bases and J dropped 0; count of bases not matched to a gene: 9. Germline V gene lookup returns CDR1 SEHNR and CDR2 FQNEAQ (reference sequence). Only in-frame clones appear in the TCRdb table, and some are missing; sequencing was by immunoSEQ multiplex PCR. The sample shows 45,000 to 55,000 clones, approximately 88% of them seen only once. The input for sequencing was PBMCs, taken around atezolizumab (anti-PD-L1) treatment. The TCR sequence derives from a man aged 45-65 years with urothelial cancer. The chain carries TRBV7-9 and TRBJ2-6; 7 bases align to TRBD1. CDR3 amino acids: CASSSTDRTSSGANVLTF. The CDR3 DNA is TGTGCCAGCAGCTCGACGGACAGGACCAGCTCTGGGGCCAACGTCCTGACTTTC. The variable domain in full, with the rest retrieved from reference TRBV7-9 and TRBJ2-6, is DTGVSQNPRHKITKRGQNVTFRCDPISEHNRLYWYRQTLGQGPEFLTYFQNEAQLEKSRLLSDRFSAERPKGSFSTLEIQRTEQGDSAMYLCASSSTDRTSSGANVLTFGAGSRLTVL.